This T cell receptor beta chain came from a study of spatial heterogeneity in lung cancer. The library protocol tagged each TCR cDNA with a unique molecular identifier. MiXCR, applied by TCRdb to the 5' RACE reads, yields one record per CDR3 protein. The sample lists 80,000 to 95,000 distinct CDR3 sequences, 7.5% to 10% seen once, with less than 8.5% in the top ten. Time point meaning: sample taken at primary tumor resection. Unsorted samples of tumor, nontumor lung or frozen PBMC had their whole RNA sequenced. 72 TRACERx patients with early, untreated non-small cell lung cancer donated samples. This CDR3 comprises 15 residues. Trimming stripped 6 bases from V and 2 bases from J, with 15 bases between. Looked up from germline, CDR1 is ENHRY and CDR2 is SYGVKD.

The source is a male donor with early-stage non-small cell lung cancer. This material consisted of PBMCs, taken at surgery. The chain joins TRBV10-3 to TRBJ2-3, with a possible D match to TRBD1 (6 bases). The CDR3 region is CAISRGQSFTDTQYF. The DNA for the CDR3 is TGTGCCATCAGCAGAGGACAGTCGTTCACAGATACGCAGTATTTT.